Described below is a single TCR beta chain sequence and its context. Its antigen is still unknown. Primers included in the PCR were 60 Vbeta and 13 Jbeta primers. Libraries were prepared by immunoSEQ multiplex PCR; TCRdb keeps only in-frame clonotypes and omits some of them. This table has 150,000 or so clones, 65% to 80% appearing once. These data originate in a study of cytomegalovirus exposure and HLA in healthy donors. Study-wide background: Drawn from HLA-typed donors, roughly 87 million unique TCRs were held in an early data release.

Findings and limits, study-wide: In a later analysis, HLA-C alleles had the fewest associated TCRs, DRB1 alleles the most. Analysis was carried out at a later point, and it linked a missense DCLRE1C variant to TCR beta V- and J-gene trimming.

Nominally healthy donors were sampled, though unrecorded immune exposures were likely. The CDR3 is 16 amino acids. Trimming shortened V by 1 base and J by 6 bases, and 16 bases separated the two germline ends. Germline CDR1 reads SEHNR; CDR2 reads FQNEAQ (reference sequence). The chain is built from TRBV7-9 and TRBJ1-5; D is undetermined. The sequenced sample was PBMCs. This receptor was taken from a man younger than 35 in good health and CMV-seronegative. The CDR3 DNA is TGTGCCAGCAGCTTAGGGGTAGGGAGTGGGAGTCAGCCCCAGCATTTT. This codes for CASSLGVGSGSQPQHF.